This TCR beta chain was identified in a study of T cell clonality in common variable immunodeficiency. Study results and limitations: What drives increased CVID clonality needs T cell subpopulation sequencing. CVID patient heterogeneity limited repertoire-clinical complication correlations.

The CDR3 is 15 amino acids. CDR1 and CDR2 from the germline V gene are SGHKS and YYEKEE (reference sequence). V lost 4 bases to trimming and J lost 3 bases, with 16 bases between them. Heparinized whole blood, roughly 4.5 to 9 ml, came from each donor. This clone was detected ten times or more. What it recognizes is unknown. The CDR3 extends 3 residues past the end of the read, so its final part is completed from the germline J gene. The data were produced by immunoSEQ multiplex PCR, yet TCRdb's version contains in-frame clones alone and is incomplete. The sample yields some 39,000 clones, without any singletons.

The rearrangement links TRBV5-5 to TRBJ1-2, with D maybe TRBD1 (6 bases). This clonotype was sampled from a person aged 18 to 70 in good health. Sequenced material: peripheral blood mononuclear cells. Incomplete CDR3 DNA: TGTGCCAGCAGCCCCACGGCTCAGGGGCACTATGGC. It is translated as CASSPTAQGHYG. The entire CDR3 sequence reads CASSPTAQGHYGYTF. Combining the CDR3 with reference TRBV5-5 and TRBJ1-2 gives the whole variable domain DAGVTQSPTHLIKTRGQQVTLRCSPISGHKSVSWYQQVLGQGPQFIFQYYEKEERGRGNFPDRFSARQFPNYSSELNVNALLLGDSALYLCASSPTAQGHYGYTFGSGTRLTVV.